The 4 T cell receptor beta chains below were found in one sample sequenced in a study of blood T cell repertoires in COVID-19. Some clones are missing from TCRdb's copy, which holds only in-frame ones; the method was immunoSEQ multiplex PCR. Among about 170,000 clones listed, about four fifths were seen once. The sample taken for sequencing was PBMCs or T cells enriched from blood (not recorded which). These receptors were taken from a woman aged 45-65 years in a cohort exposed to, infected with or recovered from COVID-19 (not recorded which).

The CDR3 DNA reads as TGTGCCAGCAGCTCCGACAGGCTAGGGACCGGGGAGCTGTTTTTT. Translated, it gives CASSSDRLGTGELFF. The chain links TRBV27 to TRBJ2-2; D might be TRBD1 (6 bases). Trimming took off 6 bases at V and 5 bases at J, with 16 bases between the two ends. In germline, CDR1 is MNHEY, CDR2 SMNVEV (reference sequence). This CDR3 region has 15 residues.

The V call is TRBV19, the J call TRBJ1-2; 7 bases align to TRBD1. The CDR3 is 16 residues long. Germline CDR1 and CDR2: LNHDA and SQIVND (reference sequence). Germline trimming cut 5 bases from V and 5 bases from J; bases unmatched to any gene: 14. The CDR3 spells CASSPQIGDRVYGYTF. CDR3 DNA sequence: TGTGCCAGTAGTCCCCAAATTGGTGACAGGGTATATGGCTACACCTTC.

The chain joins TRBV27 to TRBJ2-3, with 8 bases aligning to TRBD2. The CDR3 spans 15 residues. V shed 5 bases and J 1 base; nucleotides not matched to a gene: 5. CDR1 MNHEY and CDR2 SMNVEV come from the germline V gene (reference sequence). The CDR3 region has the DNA TGTGCCAGCAGTCCCCCGACTAGCGGCACAGATACGCAGTATTTT. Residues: CASSPPTSGTDTQYF.

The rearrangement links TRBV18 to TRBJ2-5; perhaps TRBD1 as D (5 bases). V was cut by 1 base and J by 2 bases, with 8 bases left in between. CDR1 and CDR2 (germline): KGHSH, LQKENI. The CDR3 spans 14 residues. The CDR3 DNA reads TGTGCCAGCTCACCACGACAGATACAAGAGACCCAGTACTTC. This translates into CASSPRQIQETQYF.